The 13 T cell receptor beta chains presented below share a single source sample, sequenced in a study of blood T cell repertoires in COVID-19. Here immunoSEQ multiplex PCR was the method, and the copy in TCRdb shows in-frame clones only, minus some. The sample records 200,000 to 250,000 clones, roughly nine tenths being singletons. Sequences were obtained from PBMCs or T cells enriched from blood (not recorded which). These receptors all stem from a woman aged 18-29 years in a cohort exposed to, infected with or recovered from COVID-19 (not recorded which).

The V gene is TRBV20-1, the J gene TRBJ2-2; maybe TRBD1 (6 bases). Germline V CDR1 and CDR2: DFQATT, SNEGSKA (reference sequence). This CDR3 region has 16 residues. V lost 3 bases, J lost 2 bases, and 16 bases lay in between. In DNA form, the CDR3 reads TGCAGTGCTAGTAATTCACAGGGCCTCAACACCGGGGAGCTGTTTTTT. It specifies CSASNSQGLNTGELFF.

The chain is built from TRBV19 and TRBJ2-5; 10 bases line up with TRBD2. The CDR3 runs to 15 residues. Germline CDR1 is LNHDA and CDR2 is SQIVND (reference sequence). The trim removed 3 bases at V and 4 bases at J, leaving 5 bases unmatched. CDR3 DNA sequence: TGTGCCAGTAGTATGTCTAGCGGGAGTGGAGAGACCCAGTACTTC. It is translated as CASSMSSGSGETQYF. The full variable domain, rest sourced from reference TRBV19 and TRBJ2-5, is DGGITQSPKYLFRKEGQNVTLSCEQNLNHDAMYWYRQDPGQGLRLIYYSQIVNDFQKGDIAEGYSVSREKKESFPLTVTSAQKNPTAFYLCASSMSSGSGETQYFGPGTRLLVL.

This clone was detected only a few times. This chain connects TRBV28 to TRBJ1-5; 9 bases line up with TRBD1. Germline lookup yields CDR1 MDHEN and CDR2 SYDVKM. This CDR3 comprises 16 residues. V lost 5 bases, J lost 2 bases, and 7 bases stayed unmatched. CDR3: CASSPPWTGGNQPQHF. For the CDR3, the DNA is TGTGCCAGCAGTCCACCATGGACAGGGGGCAATCAGCCCCAGCATTTT.

Here the CDR3 reads CASSLTQTGTYEQYF. The CDR3 DNA is TGTGCCAGCAGTTTAACCCAAACAGGGACATACGAGCAGTACTTC. This chain joins TRBV27 and TRBJ2-7, with a tentative D call TRBD1 (6 bases). The CDR3 covers 15 residues. Trimming stripped 2 bases from V and 4 bases from J, with 15 bases between. Germline V gene data show CDR1 as MNHEY and CDR2 as SMNVEV (reference sequence).

The chain employs TRBV13 and TRBJ1-5; 8 positions match TRBD1. CDR1 and CDR2 (germline): PRHDT, FYEKMQ (reference sequence). V lost 8 bases to trimming and J lost 10 bases; unmatched junction nucleotides: 10. The CDR3 runs 13 residues. CDR3 bases: TGTGCCAGCTTCGAGGGACAGGTGGCTCCCCAGCATTTT. As protein: CASFEGQVAPQHF.

The gene calls are TRBV5-1 and TRBJ2-1; 9 bases align to TRBD1. Losses at the gene ends were 5 bases for V and 8 bases for J; bases not matched to a gene: 11. Germline V gives CDR1 SGHRS, CDR2 YFSETQ. This CDR3 comprises 15 residues. CDR3 nucleotide sequence: TGCGCCAGCAGTCGAAGGGACAGGGTAGATGATGAGCAGTTCTTC. Translation: CASSRRDRVDDEQFF.

The chain is built from TRBV6-5 and TRBJ1-1; weak D call: TRBD1 (5 bases). The V gene lost 2 bases and the J gene lost 1 base, with 14 bases spanning the gap. Germline V gene lookup returns CDR1 MNHEY and CDR2 SVGAGI. The CDR3 sequence is 16 residues long. CDR3 in amino acids: CASSYASGLPNTEAFF. Here the CDR3 DNA reads TGTGCCAGCAGTTACGCCTCGGGACTCCCGAACACTGAAGCTTTCTTT.

The CDR3 spells CASSPPADTQYF. The CDR3 DNA is TGTGCCAGCAGTCCCCCCGCAGATACGCAGTATTTT. V and J are TRBV6-5 and TRBJ2-3; no clear D. The germline V gene has CDR1 MNHEY and CDR2 SVGAGI. Trimming stripped 5 bases from V and 4 bases from J, with 7 bases between. This CDR3 is built from 12 residues.

This sequence joins TRBV15 and TRBJ1-2, with D possibly TRBD1 on 6 matching bases. Trimming stripped 0 bases from V and 6 bases from J, with 20 bases between. There are 17 residues in the CDR3. The germline V gene encodes CDR1 LNHNV and CDR2 YYDKDF (reference sequence). This chain's CDR3 is CATSREGAIRQENGYTF. CDR3 in DNA: TGTGCCACCAGCAGAGAGGGGGCGATCAGACAGGAGAATGGCTACACCTTC.

The sample holds a few counts of this clone. V usage is TRBV6-5 and J usage is TRBJ1-2; D remains unclear. The CDR3 runs 11 residues. V lost 8 bases, J lost 2 bases, and 6 bases lay in between. Germline V gene sequence: CDR1 MNHEY, CDR2 SVGAGI. The CDR3 sequence is CASEQNYGYTF. The DNA of the CDR3 is TGTGCCAGCGAACAGAACTATGGCTACACCTTC.

The chain links TRBV10-3 to TRBJ1-1; maybe TRBD1 (5 bases). Trimming pared 6 bases from V and 6 bases from J, leaving 17 bases between. Germline lookup yields CDR1 ENHRY and CDR2 SYGVKD. The CDR3 length is 14 residues. CDR3 nucleotides: TGTGCCATCAGAGTCCAATTGGTAGGGGCTGAAGCTTTCTTT. It yields the protein CAIRVQLVGAEAFF.

This clone was picked up many times. This chain joins TRBV7-9 and TRBJ2-1; TRBD2 agrees at 12 bases. Germline V gene data show CDR1 as SEHNR and CDR2 as FQNEAQ (reference sequence). V lost 5 bases, J lost 4 bases, and 9 bases stayed unmatched. There are 17 residues in the CDR3. The CDR3: CASSPRTSGASYNEQFF. The CDR3 DNA reads TGTGCCAGCAGCCCAAGGACTAGCGGGGCTTCATACAATGAGCAGTTCTTC. The variable domain in full, completed from reference TRBV7-9 and TRBJ2-1, reads DTGVSQNPRHKITKRGQNVTFRCDPISEHNRLYWYRQTLGQGPEFLTYFQNEAQLEKSRLLSDRFSAERPKGSFSTLEIQRTEQGDSAMYLCASSPRTSGASYNEQFFGPGTRLTVL.

This clone was detected only a few times. This chain uses TRBV10-2 with TRBJ2-7, with 8 bases aligning to TRBD1. The CDR3 sequence is 13 residues long. CDR1 is WSHSY, CDR2 SAAADI, per germline. V dropped 5 bases and J dropped 7; count of bases not matched to a gene: 7. CDR3 coding DNA: TGCGCCAGCAGTCTCCAGGGGGCGGGGGAGCAGTACTTC. It is translated as CASSLQGAGEQYF.